This T cell receptor (beta chain) was sequenced during a study of cytomegalovirus exposure and HLA in healthy donors. At the level of the study: Researchers found that approximately 80% of about 400 genotyped donors fell within the Caucasian-associated ancestry cluster. Study-wide results and limits: In an earlier analysis, productive rearrangement rates for most beta V segments clustered near 87% or 30%. Most TCR sequences showed up rarely, but some public TCRs showed up in many donors. Cytomegalovirus-associated TCR beta chains were listed, numbering 164.

For this clone: Its antigen is not known.

Vbeta (60) and Jbeta (13) primers were used in the PCR. This table comes from immunoSEQ multiplex PCR, and its TCRdb copy is limited to in-frame clones, with some not included. This sample has about 94,000 clones, with roughly three fifths found just once. This CDR3 has 17 residues. V shed 3 bases and J shed 0 bases, with 15 bases lying between them. CDR1 MDHEN and CDR2 SYDVKM come from the germline V gene. The chain combines TRBV28 with TRBJ2-4; D might be TRBD1 (6 bases). Specimen: PBMCs. The sequence came from a man aged 30 to 39 in good health and CMV-seronegative. The CDR3 DNA reads as TGTGCCAGCAGTTTCCCGGTTGAGGGGGAAGCCAAAAACATTCAGTACTTC. Its protein product is CASSFPVEGEAKNIQYF.